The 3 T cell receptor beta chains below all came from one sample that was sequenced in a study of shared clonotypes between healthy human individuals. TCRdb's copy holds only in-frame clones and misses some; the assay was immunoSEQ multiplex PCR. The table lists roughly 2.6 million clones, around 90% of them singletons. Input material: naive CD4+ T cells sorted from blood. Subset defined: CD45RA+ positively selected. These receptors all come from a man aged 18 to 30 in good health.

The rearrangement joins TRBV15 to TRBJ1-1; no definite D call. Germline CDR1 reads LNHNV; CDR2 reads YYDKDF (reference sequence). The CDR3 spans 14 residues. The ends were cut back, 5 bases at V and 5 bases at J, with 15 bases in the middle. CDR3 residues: CATSDGLRGTEAFF. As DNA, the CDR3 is TGTGCCACCAGCGACGGTCTCAGAGGAACTGAAGCTTTCTTT.

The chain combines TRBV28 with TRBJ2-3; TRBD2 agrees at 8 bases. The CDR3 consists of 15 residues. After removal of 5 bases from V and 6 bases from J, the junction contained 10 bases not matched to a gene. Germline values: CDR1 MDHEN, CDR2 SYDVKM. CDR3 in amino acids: CASSLVAGTRDTQYF. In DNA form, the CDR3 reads TGTGCCAGCAGTCTCGTAGCGGGGACACGGGATACGCAGTATTTT.

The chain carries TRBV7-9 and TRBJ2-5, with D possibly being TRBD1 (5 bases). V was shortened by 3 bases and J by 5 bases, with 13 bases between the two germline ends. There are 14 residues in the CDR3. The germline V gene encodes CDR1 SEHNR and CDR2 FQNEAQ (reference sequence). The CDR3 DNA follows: TGTGCCAGCAGCTTCGGCGGCAGGGTGGAGACCCAGTACTTC. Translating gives CASSFGGRVETQYF. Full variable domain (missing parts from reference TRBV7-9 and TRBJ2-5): DTGVSQNPRHKITKRGQNVTFRCDPISEHNRLYWYRQTLGQGPEFLTYFQNEAQLEKSRLLSDRFSAERPKGSFSTLEIQRTEQGDSAMYLCASSFGGRVETQYFGPGTRLLVL.